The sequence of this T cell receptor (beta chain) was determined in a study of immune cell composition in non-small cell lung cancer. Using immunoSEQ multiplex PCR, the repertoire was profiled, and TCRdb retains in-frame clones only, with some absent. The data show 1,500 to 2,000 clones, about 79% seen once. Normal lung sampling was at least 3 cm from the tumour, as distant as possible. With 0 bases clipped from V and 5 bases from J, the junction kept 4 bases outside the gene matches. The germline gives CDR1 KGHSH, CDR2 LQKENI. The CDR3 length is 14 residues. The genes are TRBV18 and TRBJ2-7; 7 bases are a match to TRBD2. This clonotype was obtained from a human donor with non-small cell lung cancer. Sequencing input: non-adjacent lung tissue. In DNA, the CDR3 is TGTGCCAGCTCACCACCGCGGGGGAGGAACGAGCAGTACTTC. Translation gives CASSPPRGRNEQYF.